A single T cell receptor beta chain is shown here with its context. This specimen comes from a study of blood T cell repertoires in COVID-19. Sequenced by immunoSEQ multiplex PCR; TCRdb stores in-frame clones only, minus some. Counted here are around 95,000 clones, 90% occurring once; the ten biggest clones make up approximately 5.1%. Germline CDR1 MNHNY, CDR2 SVGAGI (reference sequence). Trimming cost V 5 bases and J 0 bases; bases outside gene matches: 15. The CDR3 has 19 amino acids. This TCR derives from a man aged 50 or older with acute or convalescent COVID-19. The chain has TRBV6-6 and TRBJ2-1, with 8 bases lining up with TRBD2. The sample comprised peripheral blood. The CDR3 here is CASSLAAGGGRSSYNEQFF. CDR3 in DNA: TGTGCCAGCAGTCTAGCGGCGGGAGGCGGCCGAAGCTCCTACAATGAGCAGTTCTTC.